This TCR beta chain was documented in a study of Tregs in tolerant kidney transplant recipients. Assay: immunoSEQ multiplex PCR; the TCRdb copy retains only in-frame clones and omits some. The sample holds 120,000 or so clones; about 91% are singletons and the top ten take around 0.58%. This CDR3 spans 14 amino acids. V lost 3 bases, J lost 4 bases, and 15 bases lay in between. The V gene's germline CDR1 is SQVTM and CDR2 ANQGSEA. Remarks on this clone: As yet, its antigen is unknown.

CD4+CD25+CD127- Tregs, CD4+CD25- non-Tregs, CD4 and CD8 cells were sorted. Regarding the study as a whole: Tregs expanded with activated donor B cells seemed most donor-specific. Biological reproducibility was not directly addressed in this study. Validation in larger populations is needed because few patients were studied.

J is TRBJ1-2 and V is TRBV29-1, with D maybe TRBD1 (6 bases). The specimen sequenced was CD4+ T cells from blood. The receptor was derived from a human donor in good health. CDR3 sequence (DNA): TGCAGCGTTGATTCGGGGGCACGGAGCTATGGCTACACCTTC. This encodes CSVDSGARSYGYTF.